This T cell receptor beta chain is from a study of blood T cell repertoires in COVID-19. Produced via immunoSEQ multiplex PCR; TCRdb's table is partial and in-frame only. The sample contains a few hundred thousand clones, roughly 84% of which appear only once. With 1 base clipped from V and 2 bases from J, the junction kept 8 bases outside the gene matches. The CDR3 has 17 residues. Germline loops: CDR1 SEHNR, CDR2 FQNEAQ (reference sequence). The source of this sequence is a woman aged 45 to 65 with acute or convalescent COVID-19. The chain combines TRBV7-9 with TRBJ1-2; TRBD1 matches 9 bases. The sequencing sample was made of peripheral blood. The CDR3 DNA reads as TGTGCCAGCAGCTTAGATAATTGGGACAGGGAGAACTATGGCTACACCTTC. It yields the protein CASSLDNWDRENYGYTF.